This entry is about one TCR beta chain. Clones were sequenced by immunoSEQ multiplex PCR, and TCRdb holds only the in-frame ones, with some missing. This table holds roughly 50,000 clones, approximately 86% found once. Trimming stripped 5 bases from V and 7 bases from J, with 18 bases between. This CDR3 is built from 13 residues. Per germline, CDR1 SQVTM and CDR2 ANQGSEA. The time point was: cycle 4 day 1 (C4D1), after around six weeks of nivolumab. Relapse after autologous stem cell transplantation occurred in every patient, and brentuximab vedotin exposure varied. The data are from a study of PD-1 blockade in classical Hodgkin lymphoma.

V and J are TRBV29-1 and TRBJ2-7; D may be TRBD2 (6 bases). The source of this sequence is a human donor with classical Hodgkin lymphoma. The source was peripheral blood mononuclear cells (PBMCs), collected before the fourth cycle of nivolumab. The CDR3 loop is CSVYLGLAGEQYF. CDR3 DNA: TGCAGCGTTTACTTGGGACTCGCGGGGGAGCAGTACTTC.